This T cell receptor beta chain was documented in a study of human T cells and chemical hapten exposure (dated by TCRdb to 2020 to 2022). Looking at the study overall: For sensitization, 2% DPC in acetone was applied to a roughly 2 cm by roughly 2 cm area of upper inner arm skin. Patients additionally received weekly therapeutic DPC doses to the scalp throughout the roughly 24-week study period. Patch testing was performed on the upper back with Finn chambers containing 0.01% DPC, and the patch tests were scored after 6 days according to International Contact Dermatitis Research Group standards. Most of the patients in the cohort were female, and the cohort covered alopecia areata with under or over 50% scalp involvement, alopecia totalis and alopecia universalis. The libraries were sequenced as a pool, and the TCR yield per sample differed mostly because of small variations in library volumes within the pool. Peripheral blood TCR repertoire changes were tracked in vivo in alopecia patients during primary and secondary sensitization to the hapten diphenylcyclopropenone (DPC). Blood samples were taken from patients before sensitization (week 0) and at 2, 6 and about 24 weeks after DPC sensitization. Blood for TCR sequencing was provided by twenty-nine alopecia patients at one to four time points (pre-sensitization, 2, 6 and 24 weeks). Results and caveats for the whole study, not just this receptor: Because all patients had alopecia, a presumed autoimmune disease, the immune response of the patients might differ from that of healthy individuals. Repeated subsampling changed both the strength of the expansion versus patch-test correlation and the threshold at which that correlation became significant. DPC sensitization did not change the number of TCRs with a frequency above 1 in 1000, and there was no evidence of changes in global repertoire structure. Expanded TCRs formed significantly more large CDR3 similarity clusters than pre-sensitization or healthy control sets, consistent with antigen-driven responses. Patch test score correlated positively with the number of PT1 expanded TCRs, reaching significance at thresholds 8, 16 and 32 but not at 4.

Libraries came from RACE. The sequencer was a NextSeq 500. During library preparation, unique molecular identifiers were attached to individual cDNA molecules so that TCRs could be counted quantitatively and reproducibly. Each blood RNA sample was used to sequence both TCR alpha and TCR beta chains. The paper's processing steps were these. Samples had a median of around 92,000 TCRs, with a range from roughly 23,224 to 700,000. The Decombinator software suite was used to annotate the V, J and CDR3 of the TCR reads. Every sample was subsampled to the same number of TCRs (28,000) for the PS versus PT1 abundance plots. TCRs were defined as expanded if absent before sensitization and observed at least eight times at the 2-week time point. Starting from the raw public reads, TCRdb applied fastp trimming at Q25, assembled clones with MiXCR and retained in-frame beta chains. Each entry is one CDR3 protein sequence, shown with its most common DNA and genes. The V and J calls follow TCRdb's processing rather than the paper's. In all, the sample holds around 57,000 distinct CDR3 sequences, and about 10% of those were seen once. Roughly 4.3% of the sample rests with the top ten.

In the paper's terms, the time point label means: pre-sensitization, week 0. The treatment or condition tag for this specimen amounts to: therapeutic diphenylcyclopropenone sensitization with weekly scalp DPC. At every patch-test visit, the blood draw took place before the patch test was put on. To be eligible, patients had to be aged 18 to 70, diagnosed with alopecia and judged suitable for DPC therapy, while pregnant patients were excluded. Unfractionated whole blood was collected in Tempus Blood RNA tubes, and total RNA was extracted from that blood. The CDR3 sequence holds 15 residues, the cysteine and phenylalanine included. CDR3 DNA only is kept here, 45 bases in frame from base 1. The V end gives up 7 bases and the J end 4 bases, leaving 10 bases in the junction not matched to a gene. CDR1 and CDR2 are read off the germline V gene (reference sequence) as MNHNY and SVGAGI. This clonotype was observed a few times. This clone's antigen is unknown. No qualities accompany the bases; no much larger clone lies one base away.

This TCR was recovered from a woman between 35 and 50 years old with alopecia areata. Some clones in this sample may be carry-over from other donors' samples. The sequencing here drew on whole blood, taken in connection with sensitization to the hapten diphenylcyclopropenone (DPC). The rearranged chain carries TRBV6-6 and TRBJ1-5; TRBD1 lines up with 7 middle nucleotides. The CDR3 region: CASKGTATTNQPQHF. The nucleotides read TGTGCCAGCAAAGGGACAGCTACTACAAATCAGCCCCAGCATTTT.